The 28 T cell receptor beta chains presented below share a single source sample, sequenced in a study of T cells in Graves' hyperthyroidism and ophthalmopathy. There were TCR beta CDR3 regions amplified from RNA transcripts. HTBI primers were the set used in a first-round RT-PCR of the TCR CDR3. One entry per CDR3 protein results from TCRdb running MiXCR on the multiplex PCR reads. The sample includes roughly 330,000 distinct CDR3 sequences, around 17% of them seen just once. The sample taken for sequencing was blood. The source of these receptors is a man aged 25 to 40 with Graves' hyperthyroidism.

This chain links TRBV12-3 or TRBV12-4 with TRBJ2-1; a possible D gene is TRBD1 (5 bases). The CDR3 spans 18 residues. V was clipped by 5 bases and J by 1 base, with 21 bases between them. This CDR3 reads CASSPPPQATGSYNEQFF. Written as DNA, the CDR3 is TGTGCCAGCAGTCCGCCCCCACAGGCTACGGGTTCCTACAATGAGCAGTTCTTC.

This clonotype was detected ten times or more. J is TRBJ2-7 and V is TRBV7-2; D unclear. CDR1 and CDR2 (germline): SGHTA, FQGNSA. The CDR3 is made up of 15 amino acids. V dropped 5 bases and J dropped 2 bases, with 16 bases sitting between them. The DNA for the CDR3 is TGTGCCAGCAGCGCTTCCATCTTCGGGCCCTACGAGCAGTACTTC. This translates into CASSASIFGPYEQYF.

The chain joins TRBV24-1 to TRBJ1-6; D call uncertain. The germline V and J ends were trimmed by 6 bases and 8 bases, with 7 bases remaining between them. Germline lookup yields CDR1 KGHDR and CDR2 SFDVKD. The CDR3 loop spans 12 amino acids. This CDR3 reads CATSLSDSPLHF. CDR3 bases: TGTGCCACCAGTCTTTCCGATTCACCCCTCCACTTT.

This clonotype was observed a few times. The rearrangement joins TRBV20-1 to TRBJ1-2; D remains unclear. Germline assignment: CDR1 DFQATT and CDR2 SNEGSKA (reference sequence). Between the trimmed V and J ends, which lost 3 bases and 2 bases, there was a span of 13 bases. The CDR3 loop spans 14 amino acids. The CDR3 DNA sequence: TGCAGTGCTAGGAGGGCCTTGACGAACTATGGCTACACCTTC. Translating gives CSARRALTNYGYTF.

The rearrangement uses TRBV12-3 or TRBV12-4 and TRBJ2-3; no firm D call. Trimming stripped 7 bases from V and 2 bases from J, with 10 bases between. The CDR3 totals 13 residues. The CDR3 DNA sequence: TGTGCCAGCACCTCCAAATTCACAGATACGCAGTATTTT. This translates into CASTSKFTDTQYF.

This clonotype was seen many times. The chain joins TRBV3-1 to TRBJ2-7; 7 bases fit TRBD1. V lost 5 bases to trimming and J lost 3 bases; unmatched junction nucleotides: 4. CDR1 and CDR2 from the germline V gene are LGHDT and YNNKEL (reference sequence). The length of the CDR3 is 13 residues. CDR3: CASSADRRYEQYF. Here the CDR3 DNA reads TGTGCCAGCAGCGCGGACAGGCGCTACGAGCAGTACTTC.

This clonotype came up many times. This chain connects TRBV6-1 to TRBJ1-4, with 9 positions matching TRBD1. The CDR3 has 19 amino acids. The V and J ends lost 5 bases and 0 bases, in that order; junction bases with no gene match: 13. Per the germline V gene, CDR1 is MNHNS and CDR2 is SASEGT. The CDR3 nucleotides are TGTGCCAGCAGTTTGGAACCCGGGACAGGGTTTACAACTAATGAAAAACTGTTTTTT. Translating gives CASSLEPGTGFTTNEKLFF.

This clonotype was picked up a small number of times. The genes are TRBV20-1 and TRBJ1-5; D is uncertain. Per the germline V gene, CDR1 is DFQATT and CDR2 is SNEGSKA (reference sequence). The CDR3 runs to 14 residues. The V and J ends lost 4 bases and 2 bases respectively, with 12 bases between them. The CDR3 DNA follows: TGCAGTGCTAACCCCCTCGCCGGCAATCAGCCCCAGCATTTT. Translating it yields CSANPLAGNQPQHF.

This clonotype was seen many times. The rearrangement links TRBV7-8 to TRBJ2-1, with D possibly matching TRBD2 (6 bases). V gave up 1 base and J gave up 8 bases, with 24 bases separating them. From germline, CDR1 is SGHVS and CDR2 FQNEAQ. The CDR3 is made up of 18 amino acids. The CDR3 nucleotides read TGTGCCAGCAGCTTAGGGGCGCACGGGAGCATATCTCTAGATGAGCAGTTCTTC. This translates into CASSLGAHGSISLDEQFF.

This clonotype was detected many times. The rearrangement uses TRBV20-1 and TRBJ2-1; 7 bases fit TRBD2. V lost 4 bases and J lost 5; bases outside the gene matches: 11. The CDR3 is 15 residues long. In germline, CDR1 is DFQATT, CDR2 SNEGSKA (reference sequence). CDR3 sequence reads: CSAKLTSFLDNEQFF. CDR3 bases: TGCAGTGCTAAGTTGACTAGCTTTCTGGACAATGAGCAGTTCTTC.

J is TRBJ2-1 and V is TRBV7-9; 8 bases are shared with TRBD2. The V segment lost 5 bases and the J segment 5 bases; nucleotides outside the gene matches: 8. CDR3 length: 15 residues. The germline V gene encodes CDR1 SEHNR and CDR2 FQNEAQ (reference sequence). The CDR3: CASSLRLANNNEQFF. In DNA, the CDR3 is TGTGCCAGCAGCCTTCGACTAGCGAATAACAATGAGCAGTTCTTC.

Remarks on this clonotype: A read error may be the cause here, since a much bigger clone is one base away. The chain combines TRBV11-3 with TRBJ2-7, with a tentative D call TRBD2 (6 bases). Trimming pared 4 bases from V and 2 bases from J, leaving 21 bases between. Germline V gives CDR1 SGHNT, CDR2 YENEEA. The CDR3 runs 17 residues. The CDR3 loop reads CASSSEEGSGLPYEQYF. The CDR3 DNA is TGTGCCAGCAGCTCGGAAGAGGGTAGCGGCCTACCCTACGAGCAGTACTTC.

This clonotype appeared a few times. The chain recombines TRBV10-3 with TRBJ2-7; no definite D call. CDR3 length equals 12 residues. Trimming pared 0 bases from V and 9 bases from J, leaving 9 bases between. CDR1 is ENHRY, CDR2 SYGVKD, per germline. The CDR3 bases are TGTGCCATCAGTGAGTCGACGAATCTGCAGTACTTC. Its protein is CAISESTNLQYF.

This clonotype occurred a few times. This sequence joins TRBV5-1 and TRBJ1-1; 7 bases map to TRBD1. V dropped 3 bases and J dropped 2; count of bases not matched to a gene: 7. CDR1 and CDR2 from the germline V gene are SGHRS and YFSETQ. The CDR3 covers 15 residues. CDR3 DNA: TGCGCCAGCAGCTCGGGCAGGGGGTCTAACACTGAAGCTTTCTTT. Its protein is CASSSGRGSNTEAFF. Looking up the rest from reference TRBV5-1 and TRBJ1-1 gives the full variable domain: KAGVTQTPRYLIKTRGQQVTLSCSPISGHRSVSWYQQTPGQGLQFLFEYFSETQRNKGNFPGRFSGRQFSNSRSEMNVSTLELGDSALYLCASSSGRGSNTEAFFGQGTRLTVV.

The chain is built from TRBV15 and TRBJ2-7, with TRBD1 as a possible D gene (6 bases). The CDR3 is made up of 15 amino acids. Germline-derived CDR1 and CDR2 are LNHNV and YYDKDF (reference sequence). V shed 5 bases and J shed 3 bases, with 17 bases lying between them. CDR3: CATSQTQGGFYEQYF. CDR3 coding DNA: TGTGCCACCAGCCAAACTCAAGGGGGTTTCTACGAGCAGTACTTC.

This clonotype was counted many times. The V gene is TRBV28, the J gene TRBJ2-7; TRBD2 agrees at 7 bases. The CDR3 has 15 amino acids. Germline V gives CDR1 MDHEN, CDR2 SYDVKM. V dropped 3 bases and J dropped 0; count of bases not matched to a gene: 5. The CDR3 loop is CASSFGASGSYEQYF. In DNA, the CDR3 is TGTGCCAGCAGTTTTGGGGCTAGCGGCTCCTACGAGCAGTACTTC. Full variable domain (outside the CDR3, taken from reference TRBV28 and TRBJ2-7): DVKVTQSSRYLVKRTGEKVFLECVQDMDHENMFWYRQDPGLGLRLIYFSYDVKMKEKGDIPEGYSVSREKKERFSLILESASTNQTSMYLCASSFGASGSYEQYFGPGTRLTVT.

This clonotype was seen ten or more times. DNA of the CDR3: TGTGCCAGCAGCCAAGATGGTGAATACAATGAGCAGTTCTTC. Translation: CASSQDGEYNEQFF. The chain has TRBV3-1 and TRBJ2-1; D ambiguous. Germline CDR1 and CDR2: LGHDT and YNNKEL (reference sequence). This CDR3 has 14 residues. V was cut by 0 bases and J by 4 bases, with 7 bases left in between.

This clonotype has a handful of counts. The rearrangement links TRBV6-1 to TRBJ2-1, with D possibly being TRBD2 (6 bases). Trimming took off 8 bases at V and 5 bases at J, with 16 bases between the two ends. The germline V gene encodes CDR1 MNHNS and CDR2 SASEGT. The CDR3 length is 14 residues. DNA for the CDR3: TGTGCCAGCCGGGGGAGTCTGGGGAACAATGAGCAGTTCTTC. The encoded protein is CASRGSLGNNEQFF.

The chain has TRBV6-2 or TRBV6-3 and TRBJ2-4; 9 bases line up with TRBD2. The CDR3 covers 13 residues. Per germline, CDR1 MNHEY and CDR2 SVGEGT. The V gene end was trimmed by 2 bases and the J gene end by 15 bases; junction bases not matched to a gene: 8. The CDR3 DNA reads TGTGCCAGCAGTTACGGGGCGGGAGGGGATCCGTACTTC. It codes for CASSYGAGGDPYF.

The gene calls are TRBV14 and TRBJ2-3; no clear D gene. CDR3 size: 15 residues. Trimming pared 7 bases from V and 0 bases from J, leaving 14 bases between. The germline V gene encodes CDR1 SGHDN and CDR2 FVKESK. DNA of the CDR3: TGTGCCAGCAACAGACGGACGGGTAGCACAGATACGCAGTATTTT. Translating gives CASNRRTGSTDTQYF.

This clonotype was counted at least ten times. This sequence joins TRBV10-3 and TRBJ1-5; D unresolved. This CDR3 has 15 amino acids. The germline V and J ends were trimmed by 10 bases and 4 bases, with 20 bases remaining between them. Germline-derived CDR1 and CDR2 are ENHRY and SYGVKD. The CDR3 DNA sequence: TGTGCCACCCCACCAAGCTCCAGTGAAAATCAGCCCCAGCATTTT. Encoded protein: CATPPSSSENQPQHF.

This clonotype has a count of ten or more. This chain connects TRBV28 to TRBJ2-7; 7 bases are shared with TRBD1. The germline gives CDR1 MDHEN, CDR2 SYDVKM. The length of the CDR3 is 15 residues. V dropped 4 bases and J dropped 2; count of bases not matched to a gene: 8. The CDR3 is CASSSAPGGTYEQYF. For the CDR3, the DNA is TGTGCCAGCAGTTCAGCTCCAGGGGGTACCTACGAGCAGTACTTC.

In regard to this clonotype: A much larger clone differs by one base, so this may be a read error. This chain connects TRBV9 to TRBJ1-6, with 11 bases that match TRBD1. V shed 3 bases and J 9 bases; nucleotides not matched to a gene: 5. Germline V gene lookup returns CDR1 SGDLS and CDR2 YYNGEE. This CDR3 region has 15 residues. For the CDR3, the DNA is TGTGCCAGCAGCGCCTCCGGGACAGGGGGTTCACCCCTCCACTTT. Its translation is CASSASGTGGSPLHF.

The chain joins TRBV9 to TRBJ2-1, with D maybe TRBD1 (5 bases). Deletions cut 0 bases from V and 6 bases from J, with 10 bases between. Germline V gene sequence: CDR1 SGDLS, CDR2 YYNGEE. This CDR3 region has 14 residues. CDR3 bases: TGTGCCAGCAGCGTAGTCCCCCAGGGCAATGAGCAGTTCTTC. The encoded protein is CASSVVPQGNEQFF.

This clonotype was seen only a few times. In nucleotides, the CDR3 is TGCAGTGCCCCGGACAGAACCTATTACAATGAGCAGTTCTTC. This encodes CSAPDRTYYNEQFF. This sequence joins TRBV20-1 and TRBJ2-1; weak D call: TRBD1 (6 bases). CDR3 size: 14 residues. V was clipped by 6 bases and J by 4 bases, with 16 bases between them. CDR1 is DFQATT, CDR2 SNEGSKA, per germline (reference sequence).

This clonotype was observed once. The rearrangement uses TRBV12-3 or TRBV12-4 and TRBJ2-1, with TRBD2 identical over 7 bases. V trimming: 7 bases; J trimming: 10 bases; junction bases outside the gene matches: 7. The CDR3 has 12 amino acids. CDR3 region: CASTLHSGEQFF. The DNA of the CDR3 is TGTGCCAGCACCCTTCATAGCGGGGAGCAGTTCTTC.

This chain links TRBV5-5 with TRBJ1-5; possibly TRBD1 for D (6 bases). Germline CDR1 reads SGHKS; CDR2 reads YYEKEE (reference sequence). This CDR3 comprises 15 residues. V was trimmed by 4 bases and J by 6 bases, leaving 17 bases between them. CDR3 DNA: TGTGCCAGCAGCCCGGCTCCGGGACACGGTCAGCCCCAGCATTTT. Translating gives CASSPAPGHGQPQHF. Filled out from reference TRBV5-5 and TRBJ1-5, the complete variable domain reads DAGVTQSPTHLIKTRGQQVTLRCSPISGHKSVSWYQQVLGQGPQFIFQYYEKEERGRGNFPDRFSARQFPNYSSELNVNALLLGDSALYLCASSPAPGHGQPQHFGDGTRLSIL.

This clonotype has a count of ten or more. The chain couples TRBV24-1 to TRBJ1-2; D remains unclear. The CDR3 extends over 15 amino acids. V gave up 5 bases and J gave up 1 base, with 13 bases separating them. Germline V gene sequence: CDR1 KGHDR, CDR2 SFDVKD. The CDR3 region is CATSGLDNSNYGYTF. CDR3 coding DNA: TGTGCCACCAGTGGGTTAGACAATAGTAACTATGGCTACACCTTC.